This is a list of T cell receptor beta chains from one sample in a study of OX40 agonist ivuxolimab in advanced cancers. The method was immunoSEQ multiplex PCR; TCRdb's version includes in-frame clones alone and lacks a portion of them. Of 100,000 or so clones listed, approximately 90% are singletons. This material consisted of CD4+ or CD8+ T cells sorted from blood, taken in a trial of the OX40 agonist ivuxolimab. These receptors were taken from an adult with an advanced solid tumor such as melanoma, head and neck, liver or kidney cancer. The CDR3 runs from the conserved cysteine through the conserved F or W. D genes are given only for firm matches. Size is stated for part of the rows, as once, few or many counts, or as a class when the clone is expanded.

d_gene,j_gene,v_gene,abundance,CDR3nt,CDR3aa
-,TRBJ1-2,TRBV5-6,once,TGTGCCAGCAGCTCCGGGACCGATTTCTATGGCTACACCTTC,CASSSGTDFYGYTF
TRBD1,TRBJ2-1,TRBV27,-,TGTGCCAGCAGTTCCCCTTCCCGGGACAGAAAGACCAATGAGCAGTTCTTC,CASSSPSRDRKTNEQFF
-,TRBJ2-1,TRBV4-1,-,TGCGCCAGCAGCCAAGGGGAGGGGGCCACCTACAATGAGCAGTTCTTC,CASSQGEGATYNEQFF
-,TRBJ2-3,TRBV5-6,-,TGTGCCAGCACCCGGATGGGGCCCGGGGATACGCAGTATTTT,CASTRMGPGDTQYF
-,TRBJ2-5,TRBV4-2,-,TGTGCCAGCAGCCAACGAGAAGGGGCAGATGAAGGGGAGACCCAGTACTTC,CASSQREGADEGETQYF
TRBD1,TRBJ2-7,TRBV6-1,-,TGTGCCAGCAGTGCCGAAGGGGGCTCGGACGAGCAGTACTTC,CASSAEGGSDEQYF
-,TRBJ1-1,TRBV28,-,TGTGCCAGCAGTCCGGCTGGGGCAGGGGCAGCTTTCTTT,CASSPAGAGAAFF
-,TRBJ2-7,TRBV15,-,TGTGCCACCAGCAGAGGATCTGACTTTTTATCCTACGAGCAGTACTTC,CATSRGSDFLSYEQYF
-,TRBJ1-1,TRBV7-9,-,TGTGCCAGCAGCTTAGGAGGGGCAATCCCGAACACTGAAGCTTTCTTT,CASSLGGAIPNTEAFF
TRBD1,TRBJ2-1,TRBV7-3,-,TGTGCCAGCAGCTACACGGGACAGGGGTCCTACAATGAGCAGTTCTTC,CASSYTGQGSYNEQFF
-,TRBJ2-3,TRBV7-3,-,TGTGCCAGCAGCTTAACGTTTAGTGTAGGCACAGATACGCAGTATTTT,CASSLTFSVGTDTQYF
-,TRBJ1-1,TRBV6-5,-,TGTGCCAGCAGCTTACAGGGAAACACTGAAGCTTTCTTT,CASSLQGNTEAFF
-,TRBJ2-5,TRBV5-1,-,TGCGCCAGCAGCTTGTCCTTGAGGGAGACCCAGTACTTC,CASSLSLRETQYF
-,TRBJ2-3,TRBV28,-,TGTGCCAGCCTGGAGCAGGGGAGCACAGATACGCAGTATTTT,CASLEQGSTDTQYF
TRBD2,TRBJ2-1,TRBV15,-,TGTGCCACCAGCAGAGGTTCGGGGACTAGCTACAATGAGCAGTTCTTC,CATSRGSGTSYNEQFF
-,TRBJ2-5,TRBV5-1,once,TGCGCCAGCAGCGCGGGAATCGGAGAACTAGAGACCCAGTACTTC,CASSAGIGELETQYF
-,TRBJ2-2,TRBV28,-,TGTGCCAGCAGGGGCAGGACGAACACCGGGGAGCTGTTTTTT,CASRGRTNTGELFF
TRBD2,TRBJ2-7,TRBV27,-,TGTGCCAGCAGTCCCCGGACTAGCGGGGGCTACGAGCAGTACTTC,CASSPRTSGGYEQYF
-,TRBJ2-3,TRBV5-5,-,TGTGCCAGCAGCTCCTCGGGTATCGGCCCAGATACGCAGTATTTT,CASSSSGIGPDTQYF
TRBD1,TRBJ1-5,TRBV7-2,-,TGTGCCAGCAGCTCCGCAGGGGGTGGTCAGCCCCAGCATTTT,CASSSAGGGQPQHF
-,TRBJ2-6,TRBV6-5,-,TGTGCCAGCAGGCTGGCTGGGGCCAACGTCCTGACTTTC,CASRLAGANVLTF
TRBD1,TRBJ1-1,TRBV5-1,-,TGCGCCAGCAGCTTAGGACAGGCCGCTGAAGCTTTCTTT,CASSLGQAAEAFF
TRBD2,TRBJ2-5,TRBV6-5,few,TGTGCCAGCAGTTATAGGGGACGGCGGGAGGAGACCCAGTACTTC,CASSYRGRREETQYF
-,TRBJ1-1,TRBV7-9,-,TGTGCCAGCAGCCGGAGGGGTGGAGGCACTGAAGCTTTCTTT,CASSRRGGGTEAFF
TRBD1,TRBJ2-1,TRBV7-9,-,TGTGCCAGCAGCTCGAACCCGACAGGGAATAATGAGCAGTTCTTC,CASSSNPTGNNEQFF
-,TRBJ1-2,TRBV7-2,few,TGTGCCAGCAGTCTCGGGGGTCGATCTAACTATGGCTACACCTTC,CASSLGGRSNYGYTF
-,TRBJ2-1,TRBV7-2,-,TGTGCCAGCAGCTTCGACGATGAGCAGTTCTTC,CASSFDDEQFF
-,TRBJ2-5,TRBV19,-,TGTGCCAGTAGTAACCCCGGGGCGAAAGAGACCCAGTACTTC,CASSNPGAKETQYF
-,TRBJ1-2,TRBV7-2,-,TGTGCCAGCAGCCCATCCAGGGCCCCTTACTATGGCTACACCTTC,CASSPSRAPYYGYTF
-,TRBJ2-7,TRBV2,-,TGTGCCAGCAGTCCCCTAATTTCGAGAGGGGGCTACGAGCAGTACTTC,CASSPLISRGGYEQYF
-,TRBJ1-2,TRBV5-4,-,TGTGCCAGCAGACCGGACACAGGGTTTAGCTATGGCTACACCTTC,CASRPDTGFSYGYTF
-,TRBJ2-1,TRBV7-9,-,TGTGCCAGCATGTCAGCGGTTCCAGGGCGCCGAACCTACAATGAGCAGTTCTTC,CASMSAVPGRRTYNEQFF
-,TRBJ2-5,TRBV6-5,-,TGTGCCAGCAGTTATCAGGGGGGTCAAGAGACCCAGTACTTC,CASSYQGGQETQYF
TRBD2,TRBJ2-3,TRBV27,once,TGTGCCAGCAGTTCCGGGACTAGCGGTAGCACAGATACGCAGTATTTT,CASSSGTSGSTDTQYF